The clone carrying this T cell receptor (beta chain) was seen a few times. The antigen remains undetermined. The sample belongs to a study of high-grade serous ovarian cancer treatment subgroups. Study at large: Each sample yielded on average roughly 8,200 unique TCR beta rearrangements from 14,000 or so reads. Findings and limits, study-wide: Spatial context was lost because tumors were sequenced in bulk.

Tumor samples were obtained before definitive surgery or chemotherapy. Only in-frame clones appear in the TCRdb table, and some are missing; sequencing was by immunoSEQ multiplex PCR. The table has around 3,500 clones, over 70% seen once. The J segment lost 5 bases and the V segment lost 4 bases, leaving 5 bases of the junction unmatched. Germline V gives CDR1 SSHAT, CDR2 FNYEAQ (reference sequence). The CDR3 consists of 15 residues. The receptor was isolated from a human donor with high-grade serous ovarian cancer. The chain uses TRBV7-7 and TRBJ2-3; 11 nucleotides align to TRBD2. Sample: tumor tissue. The CDR3, as DNA: TGTGCCAGCAGCTACACTAGCGGGAGCGGAGATACGCAGTATTTT. It is translated as CASSYTSGSGDTQYF.